What follows are 18 T cell receptor beta chains derived from one specimen sequenced in a study of chemoradiotherapy in HPV16-positive cancers. Using immunoSEQ multiplex PCR, the repertoire was profiled, and TCRdb retains in-frame clones only, with some absent. Among 10,000 to 15,000 clones listed, around 68% were seen once. This material was collected from a patient who underwent chemoradiotherapy. All receptors come from a human donor with HPV-associated anogenital cancer.

This chain links TRBV10-3 with TRBJ1-5, with unresolved D. The CDR3 contains 14 residues. Germline assignment: CDR1 ENHRY and CDR2 SYGVKD. V was shortened by 6 bases and J by 0 bases, with 9 bases between the two germline ends. The DNA for the CDR3 is TGTGCCATCAGCTCCAGGAGTAGCAATCAGCCCCAGCATTTT. Amino acids: CAISSRSSNQPQHF.

V gene TRBV18 combines with J gene TRBJ2-7; D is uncertain. Germline CDR1 KGHSH, CDR2 LQKENI. V lost 6 bases and J lost 2, with 14 bases in between. CDR3 length: 14 residues. CDR3 residues: CASSKNFVTYEQYF. The CDR3 nucleotides read TGTGCCAGCTCGAAGAATTTTGTAACCTACGAGCAGTACTTC.

This sequence joins TRBV6-5 and TRBJ2-1; D tentatively fits TRBD1 or TRBD2 (6 bases each). V was clipped by 2 bases and J by 7 bases, with 18 bases between them. The CDR3 has 16 amino acids. Per the germline V gene, CDR1 is MNHEY and CDR2 is SVGAGI. The CDR3 loop is CASSYGLGRGGNEQFF. In nucleotides, the CDR3 is TGTGCCAGCAGTTACGGGCTGGGCAGGGGAGGAAATGAGCAGTTCTTC.

The CDR3 nucleotides read TGTGCCAGCAGTTACGGGACGGGGCTTTCCTACAATGAGCAGTTCTTC. It translates to CASSYGTGLSYNEQFF. This rearrangement joins TRBV6-5 to TRBJ2-1; TRBD1 or TRBD2 may be the D gene (5 bases each). With 2 bases removed from V and 1 base from J, the gap between germline ends came to 12 bases. Germline loops: CDR1 MNHEY, CDR2 SVGAGI. There are 16 residues in the CDR3.

The chain has TRBV9 and TRBJ2-7; D might be TRBD2 (5 bases). The CDR3 loop spans 12 amino acids. Per the germline V gene, CDR1 is SGDLS and CDR2 is YYNGEE. V shed 0 bases and J shed 6 bases, with 7 bases lying between them. The CDR3 sequence is CASSVDAGEQYF. CDR3 nucleotides: TGTGCCAGCAGCGTAGATGCGGGCGAGCAGTACTTC. The variable domain in full, completed from reference TRBV9 and TRBJ2-7, reads DSGVTQTPKHLITATGQRVTLRCSPRSGDLSVYWYQQSLDQGLQFLIQYYNGEERAKGNILERFSAQQFPDLHSELNLSSLELGDSALYFCASSVDAGEQYFGPGTRLTVT.

The rearrangement uses TRBV4-1 and TRBJ2-1, with 8 bases lining up with TRBD2. V lost 4 bases to trimming and J lost 7 bases; unmatched junction nucleotides: 6. This CDR3 spans 14 amino acids. The germline V gene encodes CDR1 MGHRA and CDR2 YSYEKL. CDR3 coding DNA: TGCGCCAGCAGCCTCGGGAGGGGGAAGAATGAGCAGTTCTTC. Protein sequence: CASSLGRGKNEQFF.

The chain couples TRBV19 to TRBJ1-2; the match to TRBD1 covers 8 bases. The J segment lost 5 bases and the V segment lost 6 bases, leaving 8 bases of the junction unmatched. This CDR3 contains 14 residues. The germline V gene encodes CDR1 LNHDA and CDR2 SQIVND (reference sequence). CDR3 nucleotides: TGTGCCAGTAGCTCGACAGGGGAAGTGTATGGCTACACCTTC. It encodes CASSSTGEVYGYTF.

This chain links TRBV18 with TRBJ2-1, with 9 nucleotides matching TRBD2. CDR1 KGHSH and CDR2 LQKENI come from the germline V gene. CDR3 length: 15 amino acids. The ends lost 1 base at V and 5 bases at J; junction bases unmatched: 3. CDR3 sequence (DNA): TGTGCCAGCTCACCACTAGCGGGAGACCACAATGAGCAGTTCTTC. Translated: CASSPLAGDHNEQFF.

A few counts support this clone. The chain joins TRBV2 to TRBJ2-7; D is uncertain. This CDR3 is built from 16 residues. V was pared by 10 bases and J by 5 bases, with 27 bases between. Looked up from germline, CDR1 is SNHLY and CDR2 is FYNNEI. The CDR3 sequence is CANDPTWAPTRDEQYF. The CDR3 DNA reads as TGTGCCAACGACCCTACATGGGCCCCCACAAGGGACGAGCAGTACTTC.

CDR3 loop: CASSPAAGGFYEQYF. The CDR3 coding sequence is TGTGCCAGCAGCCCCGCGGCGGGGGGCTTCTACGAGCAGTACTTC. V and J are TRBV9 and TRBJ2-7, with 8 nucleotides matching TRBD2. Germline CDR1 reads SGDLS; CDR2 reads YYNGEE. The CDR3 extends over 15 amino acids. The junction had 9 bases not matched to a gene; V was cut back by 4 bases and J by 3 bases.

This clone was detected a few times. The chain has TRBV7-8 and TRBJ2-1; 8 bases are a match to TRBD2. Germline CDR1 is SGHVS and CDR2 is FQNEAQ. This CDR3 is built from 14 residues. The V and J ends lost 1 base and 7 bases, in that order; junction bases with no gene match: 3. CDR3 in DNA: TGTGCCAGCAGCTTAGTGCGGGGGGTTAATGAGCAGTTCTTC. Translating gives CASSLVRGVNEQFF.

This clone was recorded a few times. The chain has TRBV2 and TRBJ2-7; D is unclear. Germline loops: CDR1 SNHLY, CDR2 FYNNEI. The CDR3 sequence is 12 residues long. V dropped 7 bases and J dropped 4 bases, with 11 bases sitting between them. CDR3: CASKNDGYEQYF. CDR3 bases: TGTGCCAGCAAAAATGACGGGTACGAGCAGTACTTC.

This sequence joins TRBV9 and TRBJ1-6; 7 bases map to TRBD1. Trimming at V came to 4 bases and at J to 4 bases, leaving 14 bases not matched to a gene. Germline V gives CDR1 SGDLS, CDR2 YYNGEE. The CDR3 covers 18 residues. The CDR3 nucleotides are TGTGCCAGCAGCCCGAGCCCGGGACAGCAGATTTATAATTCACCCCTCCACTTT. Encoded protein: CASSPSPGQQIYNSPLHF.

The gene calls are TRBV2 and TRBJ1-2; no definite D call. Germline assignment: CDR1 SNHLY and CDR2 FYNNEI. V was pared by 2 bases and J by 4 bases, with 5 bases between. CDR3 length: 12 residues. The CDR3 nucleotides are TGTGCCAGCAGTGAAAGGACCTATGGCTACACCTTC. Translation: CASSERTYGYTF.

The V gene is TRBV5-1, the J gene TRBJ1-4, with D tentatively TRBD1 (6 bases). V lost 0 bases and J 6 bases, leaving 12 bases between the germline ends. CDR1 SGHRS and CDR2 YFSETQ come from the germline V gene. This CDR3 has 15 residues. CDR3 DNA sequence: TGCGCCAGCAGCTTGGCCAAGGGGGGGGATGAAAAACTGTTTTTT. This sequence encodes CASSLAKGGDEKLFF.

The chain couples TRBV7-9 to TRBJ2-4, with TRBD1 as a possible D gene (5 bases). V lost 5 bases to trimming and J lost 8 bases, with 16 bases between them. CDR1 is SEHNR and CDR2 is FQNEAQ in the germline V gene (reference sequence). The CDR3 is 14 residues long. In DNA, the CDR3 is TGTGCCAGCAGCCGAGACCAGGGTGAGGACATTCAGTACTTC. This codes for CASSRDQGEDIQYF.

V is TRBV7-2 and J is TRBJ1-4, with TRBD1 as a possible D gene (5 bases). The CDR3 sequence is 13 residues long. CDR1 and CDR2 (germline): SGHTA, FQGNSA. V gave up 4 bases and J gave up 11 bases, with 14 bases separating them. The CDR3 region is CASSSRQGWKLFF. The CDR3 DNA is TGTGCCAGCAGCTCGCGTCAGGGTTGGAAACTGTTTTTT.

The genes are TRBV10-3 and TRBJ2-1; 13 bases align to TRBD2. Germline V gene data show CDR1 as ENHRY and CDR2 as SYGVKD. The J segment lost 7 bases and the V segment lost 6 bases, leaving 6 bases of the junction unmatched. CDR3 size: 15 residues. The CDR3 DNA reads TGTGCCATCAGGGGGACTAGCGGGGATTTGAATGAGCAGTTCTTC. It translates to CAIRGTSGDLNEQFF.